Each of the 31 T cell receptor beta chains below was sequenced from the same sample in a study of T cells after yellow fever vaccination. One entry per CDR3 protein results from TCRdb running MiXCR on the 5' RACE reads. The sample records about 120,000 distinct CDR3 sequences, 15% being singletons. This material consisted of CD8+ T cells sorted from PBMCs, taken 5 days after the yellow fever booster vaccination. The receptors were gathered from a man younger than 35 who received the YFV17D yellow fever vaccine.

The sample holds a few counts of this clonotype. V is TRBV15 and J is TRBJ2-1; D is tentatively TRBD1 or TRBD2 (7 bases each). V was clipped by 0 bases and J by 6 bases, with 21 bases between them. The CDR3 runs to 18 residues. Germline V gene data show CDR1 as LNHNV and CDR2 as YYDKDF (reference sequence). CDR3 nucleotide sequence: TGTGCCACCAGCAGAGATCTCCAGGGGGGGGCCGGTTCCAATGAGCAGTTCTTC. Translated: CATSRDLQGGAGSNEQFF.

The genes are TRBV27 and TRBJ2-7; D tentatively fits TRBD1 or TRBD2 (5 bases each). The CDR3 sequence is 14 residues long. The germline V and J ends were trimmed by 8 bases and 2 bases, with 16 bases remaining between them. CDR1 is MNHEY and CDR2 is SMNVEV in the germline V gene (reference sequence). CDR3 residues: CASGRFGTPYEQYF. As DNA, the CDR3 is TGTGCCAGCGGACGTTTTGGGACCCCCTACGAGCAGTACTTC.

The table lists this clonotype with a few counts. The chain has TRBV6-2 or TRBV6-3 and TRBJ2-3; no clear D. V was trimmed by 0 bases and J by 4 bases, leaving 14 bases between them. CDR1 is MNHEY and CDR2 is SVGEGT in the germline V gene. The CDR3 has 16 residues. The CDR3 here is CASSYSLTPSPDTQYF. In DNA form, the CDR3 reads TGTGCCAGCAGTTACTCTTTGACCCCATCTCCAGATACGCAGTATTTT.

The CDR3 sequence is CASSLLRDYEQYV. The DNA for the CDR3 is TGTGCCAGCAGCTTGCTCAGAGACTACGAGCAGTACGTC. This chain uses TRBV5-5 with TRBJ2-7; D gene unclear. The CDR3 runs to 13 residues. Trimming removed 1 base from V and 3 bases from J, with 8 bases in between. From germline, CDR1 is SGHKS and CDR2 YYEKEE (reference sequence).

This clonotype was observed a handful of times. The V gene is TRBV5-1, the J gene TRBJ1-5; 8 nucleotides match TRBD1. This CDR3 has 16 amino acids. The germline gives CDR1 SGHRS, CDR2 YFSETQ. J gave up 2 bases and V 4 bases, and 8 bases lay outside the gene matches. The CDR3 loop reads CASSPRTGYRNQPQHF. For the CDR3, the DNA is TGCGCCAGCAGCCCGCGGACAGGGTATCGCAATCAGCCCCAGCATTTT.

The V and J genes are TRBV7-2 and TRBJ1-6; 10 bases fit TRBD1. CDR3 length equals 17 residues. The V gene end was trimmed by 4 bases and the J gene end by 1 base; junction bases not matched to a gene: 4. Germline CDR1 reads SGHTA; CDR2 reads FQGNSA. The CDR3, as DNA: TGTGCCAGCAGCTCAAGACAGGGGGCGTCCTATAATTCACCCCTCCACTTT. As protein: CASSSRQGASYNSPLHF.

The sample holds a few counts of this clonotype. The V gene is TRBV25-1, the J gene TRBJ2-1, with 10 bases that match TRBD2. The CDR3 has 14 residues. Germline V gene lookup returns CDR1 MGHDK and CDR2 SYGVNS. Trimming at V came to 6 bases and at J to 7 bases, leaving 6 bases not matched to a gene. The chain's CDR3 is CASRGGSGGNEQFF. Written as DNA, the CDR3 is TGTGCCAGCAGAGGGGGTAGCGGGGGGAATGAGCAGTTCTTC.

This chain uses TRBV12-3 or TRBV12-4 with TRBJ2-4; 7 positions match TRBD2. This CDR3 comprises 15 residues. Trimming cost V 6 bases and J 1 base; bases outside gene matches: 6. In nucleotides, the CDR3 is TGTGCCAGCAGGCATCGGGGGGATGCCAAAAACATTCAGTACTTC. Its protein is CASRHRGDAKNIQYF.

This rearrangement joins TRBV29-1 to TRBJ2-2; possible D gene TRBD2, 6 bases. V lost 8 bases to trimming and J lost 5 bases, with 12 bases between them. This CDR3 spans 12 amino acids. Germline assignment: CDR1 SQVTM and CDR2 ANQGSEA. CDR3 sequence (DNA): TGCAGCATGATCGGGGGAACCGGGGAGCTGTTTTTT. It encodes CSMIGGTGELFF.

This clonotype was seen a handful of times. The V and J genes are TRBV6-5 and TRBJ2-5; 7 nucleotides align to TRBD1. The V gene end was trimmed by 3 bases and the J gene end by 2 bases; junction bases not matched to a gene: 6. This CDR3 spans 15 amino acids. The V gene's germline CDR1 is MNHEY and CDR2 SVGAGI. CDR3 protein: CASSYGGQLQETQYF. In DNA, the CDR3 is TGTGCCAGCAGTTATGGGGGACAGTTACAAGAGACCCAGTACTTC.

The chain has TRBV9 and TRBJ2-7; D might be TRBD2 (5 bases). The V gene lost 0 bases and the J gene lost 4 bases, with 11 bases spanning the gap. The germline gives CDR1 SGDLS, CDR2 YYNGEE. The CDR3 runs 14 residues. The CDR3 DNA follows: TGTGCCAGCAGCGTAGCTTCCTCGGGATACGAGCAGTACTTC. Its protein is CASSVASSGYEQYF.

This clonotype was detected ten times or more. The rearrangement joins TRBV20-1 to TRBJ1-2; D is uncertain. Germline-derived CDR1 and CDR2 are DFQATT and SNEGSKA (reference sequence). V was shortened by 3 bases and J by 5 bases, with 10 bases between the two germline ends. There are 12 residues in the CDR3. The CDR3 is CSASRRDYGYTF. The CDR3, as DNA: TGCAGTGCTAGTCGGAGGGATTATGGCTACACCTTC.

This clonotype has only a few counts. The V call is TRBV6-1, the J call TRBJ2-3; D tentatively reads TRBD1 or TRBD2 (5 bases each). The CDR3 totals 11 residues. Between the trimmed V and J ends, which lost 8 bases and 14 bases, there was a span of 17 bases. Germline values: CDR1 MNHNS, CDR2 SASEGT. The CDR3 DNA follows: TGTGCCAGCGTGAGGGACCGACGTGGGTATTTT. Translating it yields CASVRDRRGYF.

This clonotype was picked up many times. V and J are TRBV4-1 and TRBJ1-3; no clear D. Germline V lookup: CDR1 MGHRA, CDR2 YSYEKL. The ends were cut back, 1 base at V and 2 bases at J, with 3 bases in the middle. The CDR3 is made up of 13 amino acids. CDR3 sequence (DNA): TGCGCCAGCAGCCAAGTAGCTGGAAACACCATATATTTT. It translates to CASSQVAGNTIYF.

The chain joins TRBV7-2 to TRBJ2-1; 9 nucleotides line up with TRBD2. Trimming cost V 5 bases and J 6 bases; bases outside gene matches: 8. The CDR3 is 15 amino acids. The germline gives CDR1 SGHTA, CDR2 FQGNSA. The CDR3 DNA follows: TGTGCCAGCAGCCGTCGCGGGGGGGCCGCCAATGAGCAGTTCTTC. This encodes CASSRRGGAANEQFF.

The chain joins TRBV29-1 to TRBJ2-5; D possibly corresponds to TRBD2 (7 bases). In germline, CDR1 is SQVTM, CDR2 ANQGSEA. The CDR3 totals 16 residues. V dropped 3 bases and J dropped 2 bases, with 19 bases sitting between them. CDR3 region: CSVETGRGGAQETQYF. The CDR3 DNA sequence: TGCAGCGTTGAGACCGGCCGTGGGGGGGCACAAGAGACCCAGTACTTC.

The chain employs TRBV29-1 and TRBJ2-3; D perhaps matches TRBD1 (6 bases). CDR3 length: 13 amino acids. Germline V gene data show CDR1 as SQVTM and CDR2 as ANQGSEA. V lost 7 bases and J 1 base, leaving 12 bases between the germline ends. The CDR3 loop reads CSAGTLGTDTQYF. DNA for the CDR3: TGCAGCGCCGGGACATTGGGCACAGATACGCAGTATTTT.

This clonotype appeared a few times. This chain connects TRBV5-6 to TRBJ2-7; 7 positions match TRBD1. The CDR3 runs 14 residues. J lost 10 bases, V lost 4 bases, and 14 bases had no gene match. CDR1 is SGHDT and CDR2 is YYEEEE in the germline V gene. The CDR3 is CASSVRGTEIQQYV. CDR3 nucleotides: TGTGCCAGCAGCGTCAGAGGGACAGAAATCCAACAGTACGTC.

The CDR3 nucleotides read TGTGCCATCAGCGGACAGGGAGGCACAGATACGCAGTATTTT. It yields the protein CAISGQGGTDTQYF. The gene calls are TRBV10-3 and TRBJ2-3, with 8 nucleotides matching TRBD1. Unmatched junction bases numbered 3, after V lost 6 bases and J lost 1 base. The germline gives CDR1 ENHRY, CDR2 SYGVKD. The CDR3 has 14 amino acids.

The gene calls are TRBV7-3 and TRBJ2-3; D remains unclear. Germline V gives CDR1 SGHTA, CDR2 FQGTGA. V was pared by 2 bases and J by 3 bases, with 18 bases between. The CDR3 has 17 amino acids. The chain's CDR3 is CASSLSGLDERTDTQYF. Written as DNA, the CDR3 is TGTGCCAGCAGCTTATCCGGCTTAGATGAGAGAACAGATACGCAGTATTTT. The complete variable domain, with remaining parts taken from reference TRBV7-3 and TRBJ2-3, reads GAGVSQTPSNKVTEKGKYVELRCDPISGHTALYWYRQSLGQGPEFLIYFQGTGAADDSGLPNDRFFAVRPEGSVSTLKIQRTERGDSAVYLCASSLSGLDERTDTQYFGPGTRLTVL.

At least ten counts were recorded for this clonotype. V usage is TRBV7-2 and J usage is TRBJ1-5, with D maybe TRBD1 (6 bases). This CDR3 has 16 residues. The germline V and J ends were trimmed by 1 base and 5 bases, with 15 bases remaining between them. CDR1 and CDR2 from the germline V gene are SGHTA and FQGNSA. CDR3 nucleotides: TGTGCCAGCAGCTTAGGCGTCGGGGGCGAGGATCAGCCCCAGCATTTT. This encodes CASSLGVGGEDQPQHF. The entire variable domain, with the rest obtained from reference TRBV7-2 and TRBJ1-5, is as follows: GAGVSQSPSNKVTEKGKDVELRCDPISGHTALYWYRQSLGQGLEFLIYFQGNSAPDKSGLPSDRFSAERTGGSVSTLTIQRTQQEDSAVYLCASSLGVGGEDQPQHFGDGTRLSIL.

At least ten counts were recorded for this clonotype. The gene calls are TRBV7-9 and TRBJ1-1; 8 nucleotides align to TRBD1. The junction had 4 bases not matched to a gene; V was cut back by 9 bases and J by 4 bases. The CDR3 is made up of 12 amino acids. Germline CDR1 SEHNR, CDR2 FQNEAQ (reference sequence). In DNA form, the CDR3 reads TGTGCCAGTACGACAGGGGCCACTGAAGCTTTCTTT. Translating it yields CASTTGATEAFF.

The V call is TRBV30, the J call TRBJ1-4, with D unresolved. Germline CDR1 GTSNPN, CDR2 SVGIG (reference sequence). This CDR3 has 15 amino acids. Deletions cut 0 bases from V and 6 bases from J, with 14 bases between. For the CDR3, the DNA is TGTGCCTGGAGTGTACAAGCAGCCTTGTATGAAAAACTGTTTTTT. This codes for CAWSVQAALYEKLFF.

This clonotype was observed a few times. The V and J genes are TRBV3-1 and TRBJ2-7; the D gene is possibly TRBD1 (5 bases). The CDR3 sequence is 14 residues long. Per germline, CDR1 LGHDT and CDR2 YNNKEL (reference sequence). Trimming took 5 bases from V and 1 from J, leaving 12 bases between them. The CDR3 nucleotides are TGTGCCAGCAGCGCCCTTAGGGGATCCTACGAGCAGTACTTC. Translating it yields CASSALRGSYEQYF.

V is TRBV9 and J is TRBJ1-6, with a tentative D call TRBD1 (6 bases). CDR3 length: 14 amino acids. The V and J ends lost 0 bases and 10 bases respectively, with 11 bases between them. CDR1 is SGDLS, CDR2 YYNGEE, per germline. The CDR3 DNA follows: TGTGCCAGCAGCGTAGGAGAGGGGGGATCACCCCTCCACTTT. Protein sequence: CASSVGEGGSPLHF.

The V call is TRBV20-1, the J call TRBJ2-1; D possibly corresponds to TRBD1 (5 bases). The CDR3 length is 16 residues. Germline CDR1 reads DFQATT; CDR2 reads SNEGSKA (reference sequence). The V end lost 3 bases, the J end lost 5 bases, and 20 bases lay between the germline ends. The CDR3 region has the DNA TGCAGTGCTAGCAACGTACCAGGGTATATGGACAATGAGCAGTTCTTC. Translation gives CSASNVPGYMDNEQFF.

The chain employs TRBV20-1 and TRBJ1-1; no clear D gene. The V gene lost 3 bases and the J gene lost 4 bases, with 9 bases spanning the gap. CDR3 length: 12 amino acids. Germline CDR1 DFQATT, CDR2 SNEGSKA (reference sequence). CDR3 nucleotide sequence: TGCAGTGCTAGGTACAGCTTCACTGAAGCTTTCTTT. Its protein product is CSARYSFTEAFF.

This clonotype was seen more than once but under ten times. DNA of the CDR3: TGTGCCAGCAGTTACGGGGTAGAAGCTTTCTTT. Translation gives CASSYGVEAFF. The chain links TRBV6-5 to TRBJ1-1; D is unresolved. This CDR3 is built from 11 residues. Germline V gene sequence: CDR1 MNHEY, CDR2 SVGAGI. The V and J ends lost 2 bases and 8 bases respectively, with 6 bases between them.

This clonotype was found many times. CDR3 loop: CASSLWSGEPQTQYF. The CDR3 nucleotides read TGTGCCAGCAGTTTATGGAGCGGAGAACCCCAGACCCAGTACTTC. The chain uses TRBV27 and TRBJ2-5; TRBD2 is a possible D gene (5 bases). Trimming took off 1 base at V and 6 bases at J, with 15 bases between the two ends. CDR1 is MNHEY and CDR2 is SMNVEV in the germline V gene (reference sequence). CDR3 size: 15 residues.

This clonotype was detected a few times. V is TRBV7-8 and J is TRBJ1-5; possible D gene TRBD1, 5 bases. CDR3 size: 14 residues. CDR1 SGHVS and CDR2 FQNEAQ come from the germline V gene. With 5 bases removed from V and 3 bases from J, the gap between germline ends came to 11 bases. The CDR3 is CASSHDSVNQPQHF. CDR3 nucleotides: TGTGCCAGCAGCCATGACAGCGTCAATCAGCCCCAGCATTTT.

This clonotype was counted between two and nine times. The chain couples TRBV27 to TRBJ2-1; D possibly corresponds to TRBD2 (7 bases). CDR3 length: 12 amino acids. V shed 6 bases and J shed 7 bases, with 10 bases lying between them. Germline values: CDR1 MNHEY, CDR2 SMNVEV (reference sequence). The CDR3 region is CASRKGGNEQFF. The DNA of the CDR3 is TGTGCCAGCAGAAAGGGGGGGAATGAGCAGTTCTTC.